This T cell receptor (beta chain) emerged from a study of CD8 T cells in Susac syndrome. Overall study findings and caveats: As acknowledged by the study, its TCR sequencing and HLA analysis included a relatively small number of individuals.

The CDR3 has 14 residues. Losses at the gene ends were 6 bases for V and 6 bases for J; bases not matched to a gene: 8. Germline CDR1 is MDHEN and CDR2 is SYDVKM. Turning to this clonotype: Its antigen remains unknown.

Sequencing targeted TCR beta in blood CD8+ and CD4+ T cells. TEMRA cells were FACS-enriched, with CD8+ and CD4+ T cells isolated negatively. Random-hexamer reverse transcription was applied to about 0.5 to 1 ug RNA. The authors amplified TCR beta CDR3 across 54 Vbeta and 13 Jbeta using immunoSEQ multiplex PCR. Each CDR3 protein gets one entry after TCRdb re-called the immunoSEQ multiplex PCR reads with MiXCR. Altogether 150,000 to 200,000 distinct CDR3 sequences are present, about 94% being singletons, with the ten largest covering around 0.14%. The sequencing sample was made of CD4+ T cells from PBMCs. The sequence was collected from a human donor in good health. The chain couples TRBV28 to TRBJ1-5, with 7 bases that match TRBD1. The chain's CDR3 is CASRQTGRSQPQHF. The DNA of the CDR3 is TGTGCCAGCAGACAGACAGGGCGAAGTCAGCCCCAGCATTTT.